This TCR beta chain was profiled in a study of blood T cells in healthy people across ages. About the research overall: Template switching retrieved approximately one barcoded beta molecule for each two T cells.

With respect to this clonotype: As yet, its antigen is unknown.

Combining a sample-barcoded 5' primer with a J-beta primer mix, a second PCR ran for roughly 6 to 12 cycles. TCRdb ran MiXCR on the 5' RACE reads and lists one entry per CDR3 protein. Altogether hundreds of thousands of distinct CDR3 sequences are present, roughly half being singletons, with the ten largest covering approximately 13%. The study's findings and limits: Donors of long life had a larger count of naive CD4+ cells and greater diversity than aged donors. Lack of knowledge of donor CMV status possibly confounded expanded clonotype changes.

The V segment lost 3 bases and the J segment 5 bases; nucleotides outside the gene matches: 7. Germline-derived CDR1 and CDR2 are SQVTM and ANQGSEA. The CDR3 is 15 residues long. This TCR derives from a woman older than 75 in good health. The gene calls are TRBV29-1 and TRBJ2-3; 11 bases agree with TRBD1. The source material was blood. In DNA form, the CDR3 reads TGCAGCGTTGACCGCCCCGGGACAGGGGGAGATACGCAGTATTTT. Translated: CSVDRPGTGGDTQYF.